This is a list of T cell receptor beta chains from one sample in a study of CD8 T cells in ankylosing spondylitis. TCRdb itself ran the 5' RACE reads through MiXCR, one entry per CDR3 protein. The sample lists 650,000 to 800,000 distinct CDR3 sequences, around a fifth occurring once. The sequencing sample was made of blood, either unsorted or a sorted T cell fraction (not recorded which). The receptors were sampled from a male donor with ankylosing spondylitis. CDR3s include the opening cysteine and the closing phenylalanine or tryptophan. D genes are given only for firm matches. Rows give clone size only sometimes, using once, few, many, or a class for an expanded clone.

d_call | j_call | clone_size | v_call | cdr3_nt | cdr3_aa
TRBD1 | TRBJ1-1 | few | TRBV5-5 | TGTGCCAGCAGCCTACGAACAACAGGGGTTGGTGAAGCTTTCTTT | CASSLRTTGVGEAFF
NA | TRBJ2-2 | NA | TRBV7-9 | TGTGCCAGCATCCCCGCCCTCAACACCGGGGAGCTGTTTTTT | CASIPALNTGELFF
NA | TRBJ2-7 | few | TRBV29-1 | TGCAGCGTTACCCTCCCAGGGGGGGAGCAGTACTTC | CSVTLPGGEQYF
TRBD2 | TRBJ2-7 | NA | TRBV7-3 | TGTGCCAGCAGCAGGACTAGCGGGAGTATTAACGAGCAGTACTTC | CASSRTSGSINEQYF
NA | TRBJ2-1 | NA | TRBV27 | TGTGCCAGCAGTTTATCCAGACCGAGCTCCTACAATGAGCAGTTCTTC | CASSLSRPSSYNEQFF
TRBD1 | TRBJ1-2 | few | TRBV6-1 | TGTGCCAGCAGAGCCGGGACAGGCCTCTATGGCTACACCTTC | CASRAGTGLYGYTF
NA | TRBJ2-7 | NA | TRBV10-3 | TGTGCCATCAGTCTAGACTTATCCTACGAGCAGTACTTC | CAISLDLSYEQYF
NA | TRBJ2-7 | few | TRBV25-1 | TGTGCCAGCAGTGCACCTGACTATAGCGGCCACGAGCAGTACTTC | CASSAPDYSGHEQYF
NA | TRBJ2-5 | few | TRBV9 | TGTGCCAGCAGCGTAGGAGCTCTTAAAGAGACCCAGTACTTC | CASSVGALKETQYF
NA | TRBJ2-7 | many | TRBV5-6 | TGTGCCAGCAGCTCGGGACCGACCTACGAGCAGTACTTC | CASSSGPTYEQYF
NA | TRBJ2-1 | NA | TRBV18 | TGTGCCAGCTCCCTCATGGAGGGTACGGACAATGAGCAGTTCTTC | CASSLMEGTDNEQFF
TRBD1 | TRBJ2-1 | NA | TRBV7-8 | TGTGCCAGCAGCGCCCGACAGGGCAGGATCAATGAGCAGTTCTTC | CASSARQGRINEQFF
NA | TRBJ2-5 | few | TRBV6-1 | TGTGCCAGCAGTGAACGAGGTAGCGGAGCAAAGGGAGAGACCCAGTACTTC | CASSERGSGAKGETQYF
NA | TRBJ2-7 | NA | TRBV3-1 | TGTGCCAGCAGCCAAGATGTACGGGAGCAGTACTTC | CASSQDVREQYF
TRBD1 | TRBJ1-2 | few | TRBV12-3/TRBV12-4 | TGTGCCAGCAGTGCACAGACAGGGCTAGGCTATGGCTACACCTTC | CASSAQTGLGYGYTF
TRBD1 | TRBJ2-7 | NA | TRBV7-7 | TGTGCCAGCAGCGCATCACAGGGGGATGGGCAGTACTTC | CASSASQGDGQYF
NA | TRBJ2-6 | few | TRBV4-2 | TGTGCCAGCAGCCAAGGTTCGCAGTTCTCGGGGTCTGGGGCCAACGTCCTGACTTTC | CASSQGSQFSGSGANVLTF
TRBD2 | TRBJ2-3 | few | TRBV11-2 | TGTGCCAGCAGCACACTAGCGGGATACCTTATGGATACGCAGTATTTT | CASSTLAGYLMDTQYF
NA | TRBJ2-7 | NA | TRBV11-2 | TGTGCCAGCAGCCCCTATCGGACGGGGGATGGATACGAGCAGTACTTC | CASSPYRTGDGYEQYF
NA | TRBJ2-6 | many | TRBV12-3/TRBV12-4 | TGTGCCAGCATTCTATATGGGGCCAACGTCCTGACTTTC | CASILYGANVLTF
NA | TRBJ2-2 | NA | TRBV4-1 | TGCGCCAGCAGCCAAGATTTCGGAGGGACCGTAGGGACCGGGGAGCTGTTTTTT | CASSQDFGGTVGTGELFF
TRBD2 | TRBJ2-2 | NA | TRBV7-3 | TGTGCCAGCAGCCCCGGGGCGGGAGGGACCACCGGGGAGCTGTTTTTT | CASSPGAGGTTGELFF
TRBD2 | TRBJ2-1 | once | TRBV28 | TGTGCCAGCAGTTTACTAAGCGGGAGCGTCAATGAGCAGTTCTTC | CASSLLSGSVNEQFF
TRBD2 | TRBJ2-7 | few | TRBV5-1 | TGCGCCAGCAGATTAGCGGGGGGCATCTACGAGCAGTACTTC | CASRLAGGIYEQYF
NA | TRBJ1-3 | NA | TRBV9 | TGTGCCAGCAGCACACCCTCCTCTGGTTGGGCCACTGGAAACACCATATATTTT | CASSTPSSGWATGNTIYF